This T cell receptor (beta chain) was identified during a study of blood T cell repertoires in COVID-19. Study in general: Spain, Italy and the United States supplied samples that represented acute and convalescent COVID-19.

The CDR3 loop spans 17 amino acids. CDR1 is SGHAT, CDR2 FQNNGV, per germline. With V trimmed by 1 base and J by 8 bases, 12 bases remained unmatched. Measured with immunoSEQ multiplex PCR; TCRdb has only the in-frame clones, and not every one. The data show some 220,000 clones, about 87% seen once. This study enrolled people aged 18 to 89 from 24 US geographic areas. Each participant's cohort was designated according to participant-reported clinical history. Cohort 3 recovered donors had two negative PCRs, clearance, or symptom resolution. This TCR was recovered from a woman under 40 who had recovered from COVID-19. Sequenced input: PBMCs or T cells enriched from blood (not recorded which). The chain carries TRBV11-2 and TRBJ2-1; TRBD1 aligns across 9 bases. The CDR3 DNA follows: TGTGCCAGCAGCTTAGTTCCGGGACAGGGTGACGCCGATGAGCAGTTCTTC. Its protein product is CASSLVPGQGDADEQFF.